These 21 T cell receptor beta chains were sequenced from one sample in a study of blood T cell repertoires in COVID-19. Using immunoSEQ multiplex PCR, the repertoire was profiled, and TCRdb retains in-frame clones only, with some absent. The data show around 470,000 clones, about 90% seen once. Sample: PBMCs or T cells enriched from blood (not recorded which). The source is a man younger than 35 who had recovered from COVID-19.

The CDR3, as DNA: TGTGCCAGCTCGTACCTTTCTGCCCTTCGCGGGAGGGCCTCCGGCTACGAGCAGTACTTC. This sequence encodes CASSYLSALRGRASGYEQYF. The J gene is TRBJ2-7, the V gene TRBV2; TRBD2 matches 9 bases. CDR1 is SNHLY and CDR2 is FYNNEI in the germline V gene. V lost 8 bases to trimming and J lost 3 bases; unmatched junction nucleotides: 26. The CDR3 consists of 20 residues.

The chain has TRBV5-1 and TRBJ2-2, with D maybe TRBD1 (5 bases). V shed 6 bases and J shed 5 bases, with 20 bases lying between them. Germline V gene sequence: CDR1 SGHRS, CDR2 YFSETQ. The CDR3 extends over 16 amino acids. CDR3 sequence: CASTETAGFRTGELFF. The CDR3 nucleotides read TGCGCCAGCACCGAAACCGCAGGGTTCAGGACCGGGGAGCTGTTTTTT.

The table lists this clone with a count of one. The DNA of the CDR3 is TGTGCCAGCAGCTTATACACAGGGGGCTCTGAAGCTTTCTTT. Protein product: CASSLYTGGSEAFF. The gene calls are TRBV7-9 and TRBJ1-1; 9 bases fit TRBD1. The CDR3 is made up of 14 amino acids. Looked up from germline, CDR1 is SEHNR and CDR2 is FQNEAQ (reference sequence). The ends lost 2 bases at V and 6 bases at J; junction bases unmatched: 4.

The chain combines TRBV2 with TRBJ2-1, with D perhaps matching TRBD2 (6 bases). Germline CDR1 reads SNHLY; CDR2 reads FYNNEI. The CDR3 is 16 amino acids. V dropped 6 bases and J dropped 4 bases, with 19 bases sitting between them. CDR3 loop: CASRATRGGGYNEQFF. As DNA, the CDR3 is TGTGCCAGCAGGGCGACAAGGGGAGGAGGGTACAATGAGCAGTTCTTC.

This clone was detected ten times or more. The rearrangement uses TRBV10-3 and TRBJ1-1; 11 bases fit TRBD1. The germline CDR1 and CDR2 sequences are ENHRY and SYGVKD. The CDR3 has 14 residues. V trimming: 6 bases; J trimming: 1 base; junction bases outside the gene matches: 1. The CDR3 sequence: CAIRGQGGNTEAFF. The CDR3 bases are TGTGCCATCAGGGGACAGGGGGGGAACACTGAAGCTTTCTTT.

The chain links TRBV27 to TRBJ2-7; D perhaps matches TRBD1 (5 bases). V was trimmed by 6 bases and J by 3 bases, leaving 12 bases between them. The CDR3 length is 13 residues. CDR1 MNHEY and CDR2 SMNVEV come from the germline V gene (reference sequence). The CDR3 DNA reads TGTGCCAGCAGCCTAGACAGCCGCTACGAGCAGTACTTC. Translating gives CASSLDSRYEQYF.

This rearrangement joins TRBV7-2 to TRBJ2-1, with D maybe TRBD2 (7 bases). V lost 3 bases to trimming and J lost 7 bases, with 10 bases between them. Germline CDR1 is SGHTA and CDR2 is FQGNSA. This CDR3 is built from 13 residues. The chain's CDR3 is CASSLGGQNEQFF. The CDR3 DNA reads TGTGCCAGCAGCTTGGGGGGGCAGAATGAGCAGTTCTTC.

The V gene is TRBV7-2, the J gene TRBJ2-3; D may be TRBD2 (6 bases). Between the trimmed V and J ends, which lost 5 bases and 1 base, there was a span of 19 bases. From germline, CDR1 is SGHTA and CDR2 FQGNSA. The CDR3 has 17 residues. CDR3 region: CASSTRDSGRGTDTQYF. The CDR3 DNA reads TGTGCCAGCAGCACACGGGACTCCGGGCGGGGCACAGATACGCAGTATTTT. The full variable domain, in which reference TRBV7-2 and TRBJ2-3 provide the parts outside the CDR3, is GAGVSQSPSNKVTEKGKDVELRCDPISGHTALYWYRQSLGQGLEFLIYFQGNSAPDKSGLPSDRFSAERTGGSVSTLTIQRTQQEDSAVYLCASSTRDSGRGTDTQYFGPGTRLTVL.

The rearrangement uses TRBV5-5 and TRBJ2-1; possibly TRBD2 for D (5 bases). Germline assignment: CDR1 SGHKS and CDR2 YYEKEE (reference sequence). The CDR3 consists of 16 residues. Trimming stripped 0 bases from V and 3 bases from J, with 13 bases between. CDR3 sequence reads: CASSLGPGRVYNEQFF. The CDR3 nucleotides read TGTGCCAGCAGCTTGGGTCCGGGAAGGGTCTACAATGAGCAGTTCTTC.

The chain employs TRBV5-1 and TRBJ2-5, with 8 bases that match TRBD1. The CDR3 extends over 14 amino acids. The J segment lost 1 base and the V segment lost 2 bases, leaving 1 base of the junction unmatched. Germline V CDR1 and CDR2: SGHRS, YFSETQ. The CDR3 sequence is CASSFTGGQETQYF. In DNA, the CDR3 is TGCGCCAGCAGCTTCACAGGGGGCCAAGAGACCCAGTACTTC.

V usage is TRBV7-9 and J usage is TRBJ1-1; 8 positions agree with TRBD1. J was trimmed by 5 bases and V by 5 bases; bases with no gene match: 13. The CDR3 spans 16 residues. Germline CDR1 reads SEHNR; CDR2 reads FQNEAQ (reference sequence). The CDR3 protein is CASSRLSPTGVTEAFF. For the CDR3, the DNA is TGTGCCAGCAGCCGATTAAGCCCGACAGGGGTTACTGAAGCTTTCTTT.

This clone was found once. The V gene is TRBV6-1, the J gene TRBJ2-1; D remains ambiguous. Germline CDR1 is MNHNS and CDR2 is SASEGT. Trimming removed 4 bases at V and 0 bases at J, with 13 bases between. This CDR3 has 16 amino acids. CDR3 bases: TGTGCCAGCAGTGTGGCCAGGCAACCCTCCTACAATGAGCAGTTCTTC. Protein sequence: CASSVARQPSYNEQFF.

The V and J genes are TRBV19 and TRBJ1-1; D uncertain. This CDR3 has 13 residues. Trimming cost V 5 bases and J 1 base, with 8 bases left between them. Germline V gives CDR1 LNHDA, CDR2 SQIVND (reference sequence). Written as DNA, the CDR3 is TGTGCCAGTAGTCGGTTCACGAACACTGAAGCTTTCTTT. It translates to CASSRFTNTEAFF.

The rearrangement joins TRBV5-6 to TRBJ2-1; 8 positions match TRBD1. Per the germline V gene, CDR1 is SGHDT and CDR2 is YYEEEE. CDR3 length: 15 residues. Unmatched junction bases numbered 3, after V lost 0 bases and J lost 4 bases. CDR3 loop: CASSLARGQYNEQFF. CDR3 coding DNA: TGTGCCAGCAGCTTGGCCAGGGGGCAGTACAATGAGCAGTTCTTC.

The rearrangement joins TRBV27 to TRBJ2-5, with D perhaps TRBD2 (7 bases). This CDR3 comprises 16 residues. Trimming took off 6 bases at V and 1 base at J, with 18 bases between the two ends. Per the germline V gene, CDR1 is MNHEY and CDR2 is SMNVEV (reference sequence). CDR3 loop: CASRGGGGYGQETQYF. The CDR3 DNA reads as TGTGCCAGCAGGGGGGGAGGGGGTTACGGCCAAGAGACCCAGTACTTC.

This chain links TRBV10-3 with TRBJ2-2; 14 positions match TRBD2. With V trimmed by 8 bases and J by 1 base, 0 bases remained unmatched. The germline CDR1 and CDR2 sequences are ENHRY and SYGVKD. The CDR3 covers 15 residues. CDR3 coding DNA: TGTGCCATCGGGACTAGCGGGAGGAACACCGGGGAGCTGTTTTTT. It specifies CAIGTSGRNTGELFF.

This sequence joins TRBV5-4 and TRBJ1-3; 8 nucleotides agree with TRBD1. Germline lookup yields CDR1 SGHNT and CDR2 YYREEE (reference sequence). Germline trimming cut 0 bases from V and 3 bases from J; bases unmatched to any gene: 2. The CDR3 length is 15 residues. The CDR3 DNA reads TGTGCCAGCAGCTTGGCAGGGGGCTTTGGAAACACCATATATTTT. Its protein is CASSLAGGFGNTIYF.

The V gene is TRBV7-9, the J gene TRBJ2-7, with no clear D. The V end was cut by 5 bases, the J end by 3 bases, with 14 bases between. In germline, CDR1 is SEHNR, CDR2 FQNEAQ (reference sequence). This CDR3 spans 14 amino acids. CDR3 residues: CASSPLGRSYEQYF. CDR3 sequence (DNA): TGTGCCAGCAGCCCCCTGGGCAGAAGCTACGAGCAGTACTTC.

This chain uses TRBV2 with TRBJ2-3; D not certain. V dropped 4 bases and J dropped 2 bases, with 13 bases sitting between them. Germline V gene sequence: CDR1 SNHLY, CDR2 FYNNEI. This CDR3 comprises 15 residues. CDR3 nucleotides: TGTGCCAGCAGTGCGGGTTATGAATCCACAGATACGCAGTATTTT. This codes for CASSAGYESTDTQYF. Full variable domain (remainder filled in from reference TRBV2 and TRBJ2-3): EPEVTQTPSHQVTQMGQEVILRCVPISNHLYFYWYRQILGQKVEFLVSFYNNEISEKSEIFDDQFSVERPDGSNFTLKIRSTKLEDSAMYFCASSAGYESTDTQYFGPGTRLTVL.

The rearrangement joins TRBV2 to TRBJ1-1, with a possible D match to TRBD1 (6 bases). Germline lookup yields CDR1 SNHLY and CDR2 FYNNEI. The CDR3 runs to 11 residues. With 8 bases removed from V and 4 bases from J, the gap between germline ends came to 8 bases. The CDR3 reads CASQGLTEAFF. CDR3 nucleotides: TGTGCCAGCCAGGGGCTCACTGAAGCTTTCTTT.

The chain links TRBV27 to TRBJ1-4; D is uncertain. Germline V CDR1 and CDR2: MNHEY, SMNVEV (reference sequence). The CDR3 is 14 residues long. The germline V and J ends were trimmed by 6 bases and 3 bases, with 11 bases remaining between them. For the CDR3, the DNA is TGTGCCAGCAGCTTAGAGAGGGCTAATGAAAAACTGTTTTTT. Protein: CASSLERANEKLFF.